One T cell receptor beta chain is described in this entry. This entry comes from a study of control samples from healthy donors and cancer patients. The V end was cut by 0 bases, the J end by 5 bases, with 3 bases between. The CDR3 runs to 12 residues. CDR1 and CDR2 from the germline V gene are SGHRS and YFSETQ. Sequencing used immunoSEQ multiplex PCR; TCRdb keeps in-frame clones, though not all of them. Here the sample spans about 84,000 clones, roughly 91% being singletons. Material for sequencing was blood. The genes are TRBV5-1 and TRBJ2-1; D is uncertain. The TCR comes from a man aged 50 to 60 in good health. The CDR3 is CASSLGHNEQFF. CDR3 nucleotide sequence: TGCGCCAGCAGCTTGGGGCACAATGAGCAGTTCTTC.